The present TCR beta chain was sequenced within a study of regulatory T cells in long-lasting Graves disease. Sequencing libraries for TCR beta were prepared with iRepertoire HTBI primers and Arm-PCR of CDR3 regions. One entry per CDR3 protein results from TCRdb running MiXCR on the multiplex PCR reads. The repertoire consists of approximately 390,000 distinct CDR3 sequences, with around 16% occurring once and the leading ten covering 20% to 25%. Time point indicated: newly diagnosed GD, antithyroid drugs for less than 3 months. Extracted PBMC RNA gave rise to the TCR library. Patient provenance is recorded as an endocrinology department in Xi'an, China. Peripheral blood, at 7.5 to 9 milliliters, went into EDTA tubes. Ten or more counts support this clonotype. The same data also went into a second study, on T cells in Graves' hyperthyroidism and ophthalmopathy.

The specimen comprised peripheral blood mononuclear cells (PBMCs), sampled at new diagnosis, from a patient treated with antithyroid drugs. This receptor was taken from a young woman with Graves disease.

CDR3 bases: TGTGCCAGCAGTTTCCGAATTTCATCGGGCTACACCTTC. It codes for CASSFRISSGYTF. The V call is TRBV28, the J call TRBJ1-2; D ambiguous. Deletions cut 3 bases from V and 8 bases from J, with 13 bases between. This CDR3 is built from 13 residues. Germline V gives CDR1 MDHEN, CDR2 SYDVKM.